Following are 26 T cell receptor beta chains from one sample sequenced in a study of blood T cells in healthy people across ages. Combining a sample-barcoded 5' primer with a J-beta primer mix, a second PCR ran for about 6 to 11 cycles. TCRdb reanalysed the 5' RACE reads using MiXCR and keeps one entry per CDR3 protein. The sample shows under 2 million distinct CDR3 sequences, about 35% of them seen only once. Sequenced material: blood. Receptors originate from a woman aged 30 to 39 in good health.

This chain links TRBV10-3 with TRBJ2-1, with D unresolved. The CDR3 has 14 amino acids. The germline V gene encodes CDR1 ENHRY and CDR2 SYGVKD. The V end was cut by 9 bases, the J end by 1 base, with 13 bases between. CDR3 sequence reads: CAIRDPLSYNEQFF. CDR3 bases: TGTGCCATTCGCGACCCACTTTCCTACAATGAGCAGTTCTTC.

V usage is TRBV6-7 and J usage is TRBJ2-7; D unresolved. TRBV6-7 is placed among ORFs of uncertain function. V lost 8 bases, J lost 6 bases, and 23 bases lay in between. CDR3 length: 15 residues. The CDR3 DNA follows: TGTGCCAGCCGGTTTGAGAGAGCTTCCCTATCCGAGCAGTACTTC. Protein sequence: CASRFERASLSEQYF.

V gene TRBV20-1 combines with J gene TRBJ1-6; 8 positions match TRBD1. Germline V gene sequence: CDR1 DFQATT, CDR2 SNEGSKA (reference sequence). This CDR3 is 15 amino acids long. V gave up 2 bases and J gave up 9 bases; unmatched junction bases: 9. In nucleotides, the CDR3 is TGCAGTGCTAGACCCCAGGGGGCCGGGGGTTCACCCCTCCACTTT. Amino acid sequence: CSARPQGAGGSPLHF.

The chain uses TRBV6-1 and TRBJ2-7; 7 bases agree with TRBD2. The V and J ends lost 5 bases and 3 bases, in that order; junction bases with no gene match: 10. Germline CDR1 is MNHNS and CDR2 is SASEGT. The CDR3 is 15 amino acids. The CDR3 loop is CASSTSGTQIYEQYF. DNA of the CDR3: TGTGCCAGCAGTACAAGCGGGACTCAGATCTACGAGCAGTACTTC.

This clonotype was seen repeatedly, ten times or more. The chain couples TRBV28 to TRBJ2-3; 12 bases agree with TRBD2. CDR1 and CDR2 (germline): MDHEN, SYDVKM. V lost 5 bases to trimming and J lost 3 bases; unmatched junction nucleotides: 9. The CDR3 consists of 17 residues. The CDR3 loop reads CASSRLGLAGKTDTQYF. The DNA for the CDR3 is TGTGCCAGCAGTAGACTCGGACTAGCGGGGAAAACAGATACGCAGTATTTT.

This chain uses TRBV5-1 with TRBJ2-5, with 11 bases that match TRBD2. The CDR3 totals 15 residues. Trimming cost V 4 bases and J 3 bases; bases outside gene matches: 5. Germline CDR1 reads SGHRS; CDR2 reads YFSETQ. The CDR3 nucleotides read TGCGCCAGCAGCCCTGCGGGACTAGCGGAAGAGACCCAGTACTTC. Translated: CASSPAGLAEETQYF.

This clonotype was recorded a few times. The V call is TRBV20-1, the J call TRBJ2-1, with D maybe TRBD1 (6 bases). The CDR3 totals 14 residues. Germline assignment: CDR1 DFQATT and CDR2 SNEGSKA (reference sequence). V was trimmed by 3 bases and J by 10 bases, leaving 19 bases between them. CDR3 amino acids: CSASSGHISVEQFF. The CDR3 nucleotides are TGCAGTGCTAGTTCGGGACATATTTCCGTCGAGCAGTTCTTC.

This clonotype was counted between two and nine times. The CDR3 nucleotides read TGCAGCGTTGAGCCCAACAGGGGGTATGGCTACACCTTC. It translates to CSVEPNRGYGYTF. The chain employs TRBV29-1 and TRBJ1-2, with 8 bases matching TRBD1. The trim removed 3 bases at V and 5 bases at J, leaving 5 bases unmatched. Germline CDR1 reads SQVTM; CDR2 reads ANQGSEA. CDR3 length: 13 amino acids.

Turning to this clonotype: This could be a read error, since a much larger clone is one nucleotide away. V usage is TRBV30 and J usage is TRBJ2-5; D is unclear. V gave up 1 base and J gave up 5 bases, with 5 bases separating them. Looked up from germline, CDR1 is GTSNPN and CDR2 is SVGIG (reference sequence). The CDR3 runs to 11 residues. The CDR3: CAWSEGETQYF. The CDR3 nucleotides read TGTGCCTGGAGTGAAGGGGAGACCCAGTACTTC.

CDR3 sequence reads: CASSVEGYMNTEAFF. In DNA form, the CDR3 reads TGTGCCAGCAGCGTAGAAGGTTACATGAACACTGAAGCTTTCTTT. The chain uses TRBV9 and TRBJ1-1; D gene unclear. Germline V CDR1 and CDR2: SGDLS, YYNGEE. With 0 bases removed from V and 0 bases from J, the gap between germline ends came to 9 bases. The CDR3 sequence is 15 residues long.

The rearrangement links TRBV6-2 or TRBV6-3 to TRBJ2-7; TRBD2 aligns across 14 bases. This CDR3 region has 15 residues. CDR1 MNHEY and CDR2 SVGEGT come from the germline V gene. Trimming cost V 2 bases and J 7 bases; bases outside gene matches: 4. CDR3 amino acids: CASSYQGLAGAEQYF. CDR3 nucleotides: TGTGCCAGCAGTTACCAGGGACTAGCGGGGGCAGAGCAGTACTTC.

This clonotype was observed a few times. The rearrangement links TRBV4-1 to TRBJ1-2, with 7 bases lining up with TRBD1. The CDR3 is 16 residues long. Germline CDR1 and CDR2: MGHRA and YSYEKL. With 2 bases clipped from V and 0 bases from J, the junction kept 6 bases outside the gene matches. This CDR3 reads CASSQPRQGTNYGYTF. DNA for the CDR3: TGCGCCAGCAGCCAACCCAGACAGGGAACTAACTATGGCTACACCTTC.

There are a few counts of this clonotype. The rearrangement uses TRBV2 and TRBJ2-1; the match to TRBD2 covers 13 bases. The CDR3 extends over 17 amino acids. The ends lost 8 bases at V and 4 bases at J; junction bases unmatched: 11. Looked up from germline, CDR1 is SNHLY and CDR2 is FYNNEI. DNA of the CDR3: TGTGCCAGCCGCGGGACTAGCGGGGTAGTGAATTACAATGAGCAGTTCTTC. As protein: CASRGTSGVVNYNEQFF.

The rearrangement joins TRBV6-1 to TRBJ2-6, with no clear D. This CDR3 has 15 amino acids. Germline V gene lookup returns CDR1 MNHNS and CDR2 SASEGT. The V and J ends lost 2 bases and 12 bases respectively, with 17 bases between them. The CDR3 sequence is CASSEYRSATGVLTF. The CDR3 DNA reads TGTGCCAGCAGTGAATATCGGTCCGCTACCGGCGTCCTGACTTTC.

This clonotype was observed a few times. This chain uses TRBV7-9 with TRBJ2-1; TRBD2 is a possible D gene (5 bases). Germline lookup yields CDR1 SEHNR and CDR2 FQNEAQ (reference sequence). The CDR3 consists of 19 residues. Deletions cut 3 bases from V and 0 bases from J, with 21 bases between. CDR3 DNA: TGTGCCAGCAGCTTCTCCGTTAGGACTTCCTCACGCTCCTACAATGAGCAGTTCTTC. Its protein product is CASSFSVRTSSRSYNEQFF.

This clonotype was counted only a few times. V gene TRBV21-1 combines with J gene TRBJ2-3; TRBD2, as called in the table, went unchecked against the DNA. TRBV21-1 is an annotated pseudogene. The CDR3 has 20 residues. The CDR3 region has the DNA TGTGCCAGCAGCTCGCCTCGGAGAGAGGCGGGAGGGCCATCCGGAGATACGCAGTATTTT. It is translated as CASSSPRREAGGPSGDTQYF.

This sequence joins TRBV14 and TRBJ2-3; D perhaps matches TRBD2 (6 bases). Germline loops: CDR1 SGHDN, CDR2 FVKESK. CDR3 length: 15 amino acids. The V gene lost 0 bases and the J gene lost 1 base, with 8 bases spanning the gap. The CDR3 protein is CASSQDGSRTDTQYF. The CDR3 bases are TGTGCCAGCAGCCAAGACGGGAGCCGCACAGATACGCAGTATTTT.

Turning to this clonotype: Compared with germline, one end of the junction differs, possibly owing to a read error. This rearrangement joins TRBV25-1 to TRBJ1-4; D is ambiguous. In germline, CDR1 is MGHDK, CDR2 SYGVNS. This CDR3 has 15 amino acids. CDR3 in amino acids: CASSKPLDTNEKLFF. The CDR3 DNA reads TGTGCCAGCAGTAAACCTTTAGATACTAATGAAAAGCTGTTTTTT.

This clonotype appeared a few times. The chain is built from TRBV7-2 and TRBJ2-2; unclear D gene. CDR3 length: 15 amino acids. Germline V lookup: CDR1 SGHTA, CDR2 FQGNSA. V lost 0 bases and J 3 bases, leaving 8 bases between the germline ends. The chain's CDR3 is CASSLARLDTGELFF. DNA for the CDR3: TGTGCCAGCAGCTTAGCGCGCTTGGACACCGGGGAGCTGTTTTTT.

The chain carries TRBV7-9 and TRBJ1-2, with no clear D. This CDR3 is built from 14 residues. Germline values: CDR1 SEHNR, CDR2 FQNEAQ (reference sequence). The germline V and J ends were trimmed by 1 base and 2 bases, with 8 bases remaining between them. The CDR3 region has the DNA TGTGCCAGCAGCTTAGACCGATTGAACTATGGCTACACCTTC. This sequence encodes CASSLDRLNYGYTF.

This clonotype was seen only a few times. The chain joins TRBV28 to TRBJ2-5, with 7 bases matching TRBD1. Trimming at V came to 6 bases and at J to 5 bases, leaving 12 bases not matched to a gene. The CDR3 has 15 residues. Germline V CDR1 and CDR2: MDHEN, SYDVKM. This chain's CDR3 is CASRPGDSLRETQYF. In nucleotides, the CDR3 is TGTGCCAGCAGACCTGGGGACAGCCTCCGGGAGACCCAGTACTTC.

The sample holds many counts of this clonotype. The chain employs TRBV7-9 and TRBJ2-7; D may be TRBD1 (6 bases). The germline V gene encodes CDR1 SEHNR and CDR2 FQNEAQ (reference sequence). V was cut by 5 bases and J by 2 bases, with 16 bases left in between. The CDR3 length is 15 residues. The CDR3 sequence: CASSLNRDSTYEQYF. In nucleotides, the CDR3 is TGTGCCAGCAGCCTCAACAGGGATAGCACCTACGAGCAGTACTTC.

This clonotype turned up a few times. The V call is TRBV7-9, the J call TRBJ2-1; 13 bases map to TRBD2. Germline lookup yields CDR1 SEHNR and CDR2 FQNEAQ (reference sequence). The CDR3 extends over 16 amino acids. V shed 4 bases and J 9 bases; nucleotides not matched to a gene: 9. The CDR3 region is CASSSSLAGGPPEQFF. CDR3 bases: TGTGCCAGCAGCTCCTCACTAGCGGGGGGGCCCCCTGAGCAGTTCTTC. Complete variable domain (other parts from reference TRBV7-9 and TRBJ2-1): DTGVSQNPRHKITKRGQNVTFRCDPISEHNRLYWYRQTLGQGPEFLTYFQNEAQLEKSRLLSDRFSAERPKGSFSTLEIQRTEQGDSAMYLCASSSSLAGGPPEQFFGPGTRLTVL.

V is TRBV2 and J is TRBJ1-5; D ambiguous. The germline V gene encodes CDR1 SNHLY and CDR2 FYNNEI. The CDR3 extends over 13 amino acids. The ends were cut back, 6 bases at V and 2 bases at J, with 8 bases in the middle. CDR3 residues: CASSPNGNQPQHF. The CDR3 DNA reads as TGTGCCAGCAGCCCCAATGGCAATCAGCCCCAGCATTTT.

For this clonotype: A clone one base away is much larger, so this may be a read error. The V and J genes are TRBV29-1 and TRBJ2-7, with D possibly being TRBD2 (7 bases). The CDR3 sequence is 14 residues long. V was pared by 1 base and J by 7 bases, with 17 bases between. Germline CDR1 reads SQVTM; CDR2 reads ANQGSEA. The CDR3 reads CSVEVLGGLIEQYF. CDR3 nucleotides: TGCAGCGTTGAAGTCCTGGGGGGGCTGATAGAGCAGTACTTC.

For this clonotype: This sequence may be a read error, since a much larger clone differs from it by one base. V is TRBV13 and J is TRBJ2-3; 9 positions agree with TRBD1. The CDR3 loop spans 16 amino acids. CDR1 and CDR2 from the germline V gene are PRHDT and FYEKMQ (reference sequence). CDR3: CTSSKRDREWTDTQYF. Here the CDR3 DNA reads TGTACCAGCAGCAAGCGGGACAGGGAATGGACAGATACGCAGTATTTT.